This entry describes one TCR beta chain. Its cognate antigen is unknown. The protocol was immunoSEQ multiplex PCR, while the TCRdb copy is restricted to in-frame clones and leaves out a portion. Here the sample spans approximately 89,000 clones, roughly 90% being singletons. This entry comes from a study of T cell responses to AZD1222 COVID-19 vaccine. General observations from the study: A reported finding is that nearly half of spike-specific TCRs target unmutated variant regions. Baseline seropositives among AZD1222 recipients totaled only five to seven. White British people made up most donors, females outnumbered males, and clonal diversity was possibly underestimated.

The material was peripheral blood, obtained on day 0 of AZD1222 vaccination. This sequence originates from an adult in good health.

CDR3 coding DNA: TGTGCCACCAGTGATAAATTAGCGGGGGGTCGGGAGACCCAGTACTTC. Protein sequence: CATSDKLAGGRETQYF. The V and J genes are TRBV24-1 and TRBJ2-5; the match to TRBD2 covers 10 bases. After removal of 3 bases from V and 5 bases from J, the junction contained 8 bases not matched to a gene. Germline loops: CDR1 KGHDR, CDR2 SFDVKD. The CDR3 is 16 residues long.